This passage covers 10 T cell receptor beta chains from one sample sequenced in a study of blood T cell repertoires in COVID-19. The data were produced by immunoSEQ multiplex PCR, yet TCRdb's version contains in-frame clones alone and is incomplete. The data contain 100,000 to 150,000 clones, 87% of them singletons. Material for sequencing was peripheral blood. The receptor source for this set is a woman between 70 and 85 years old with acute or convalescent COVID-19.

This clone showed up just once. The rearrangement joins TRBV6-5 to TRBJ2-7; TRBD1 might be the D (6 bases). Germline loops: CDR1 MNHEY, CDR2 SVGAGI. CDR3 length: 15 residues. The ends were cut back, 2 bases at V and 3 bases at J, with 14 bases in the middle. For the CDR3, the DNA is TGTGCCAGCAGTTACAGTCAGGGGCCCTTCTACGAGCAGTACTTC. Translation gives CASSYSQGPFYEQYF.

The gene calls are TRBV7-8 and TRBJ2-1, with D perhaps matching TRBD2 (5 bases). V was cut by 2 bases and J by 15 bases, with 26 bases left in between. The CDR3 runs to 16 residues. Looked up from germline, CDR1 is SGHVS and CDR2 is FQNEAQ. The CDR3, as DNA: TGTGCCAGCAGCTTAAGGGTGGCAGGAGGCTTGACAATGCGGTTCTTC. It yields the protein CASSLRVAGGLTMRFF.

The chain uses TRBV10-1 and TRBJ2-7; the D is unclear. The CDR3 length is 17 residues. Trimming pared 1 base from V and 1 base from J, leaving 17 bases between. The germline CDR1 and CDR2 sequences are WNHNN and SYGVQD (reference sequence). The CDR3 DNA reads TGCGCCAGCAGTGAGTACAAACCTTTTGGGCCTTCCTACGAGCAGTACTTC. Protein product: CASSEYKPFGPSYEQYF.

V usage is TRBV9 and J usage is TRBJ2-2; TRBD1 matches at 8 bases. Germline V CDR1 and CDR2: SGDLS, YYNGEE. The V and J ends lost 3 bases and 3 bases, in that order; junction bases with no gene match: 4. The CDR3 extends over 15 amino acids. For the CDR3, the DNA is TGTGCCAGCAGCGCCAGGGGGCGGGACACCGGGGAGCTGTTTTTT. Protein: CASSARGRDTGELFF.

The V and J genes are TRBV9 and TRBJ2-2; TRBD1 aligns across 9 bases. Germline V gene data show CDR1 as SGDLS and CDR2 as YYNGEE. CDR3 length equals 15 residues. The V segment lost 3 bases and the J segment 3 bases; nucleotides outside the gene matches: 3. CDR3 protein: CASSETGGDTGELFF. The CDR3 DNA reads TGTGCCAGCAGCGAGACAGGGGGTGACACCGGGGAGCTGTTTTTT.

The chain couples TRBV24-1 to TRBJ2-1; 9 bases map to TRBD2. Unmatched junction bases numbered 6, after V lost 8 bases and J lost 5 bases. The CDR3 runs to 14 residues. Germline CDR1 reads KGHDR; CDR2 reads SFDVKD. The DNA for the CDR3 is TGTGCCACCACGCCTAGCGGGGCCGACAATGAGCAGTTCTTC. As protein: CATTPSGADNEQFF.

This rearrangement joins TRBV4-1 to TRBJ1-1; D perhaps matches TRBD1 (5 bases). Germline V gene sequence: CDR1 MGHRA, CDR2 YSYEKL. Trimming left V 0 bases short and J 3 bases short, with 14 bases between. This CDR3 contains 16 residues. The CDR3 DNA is TGCGCCAGCAGCCAAGATCGGGGGGTTCGGGACACTGAAGCTTTCTTT. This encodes CASSQDRGVRDTEAFF.

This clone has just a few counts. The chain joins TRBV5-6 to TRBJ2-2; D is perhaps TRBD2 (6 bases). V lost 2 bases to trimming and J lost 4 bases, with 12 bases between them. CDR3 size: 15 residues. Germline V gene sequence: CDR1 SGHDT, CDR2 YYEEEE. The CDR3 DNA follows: TGTGCCAGCAGCTTTATGCGGGGTTTCACCGGGGAGCTGTTTTTT. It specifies CASSFMRGFTGELFF. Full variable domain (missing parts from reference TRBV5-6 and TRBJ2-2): DAGVTQSPTHLIKTRGQQVTLRCSPKSGHDTVSWYQQALGQGPQFIFQYYEEEERQRGNFPDRFSGHQFPNYSSELNVNALLLGDSALYLCASSFMRGFTGELFFGEGSRLTVL.

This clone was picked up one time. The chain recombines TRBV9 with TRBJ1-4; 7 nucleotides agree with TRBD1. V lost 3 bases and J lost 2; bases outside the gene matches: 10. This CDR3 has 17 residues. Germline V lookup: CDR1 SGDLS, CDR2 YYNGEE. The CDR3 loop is CASSGGTGQFTNEKLFF. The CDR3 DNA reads TGTGCCAGCAGCGGGGGGACGGGACAGTTCACTAATGAAAAACTGTTTTTT. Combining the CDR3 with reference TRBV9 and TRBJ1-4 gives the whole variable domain DSGVTQTPKHLITATGQRVTLRCSPRSGDLSVYWYQQSLDQGLQFLIQYYNGEERAKGNILERFSAQQFPDLHSELNLSSLELGDSALYFCASSGGTGQFTNEKLFFGSGTQLSVL.

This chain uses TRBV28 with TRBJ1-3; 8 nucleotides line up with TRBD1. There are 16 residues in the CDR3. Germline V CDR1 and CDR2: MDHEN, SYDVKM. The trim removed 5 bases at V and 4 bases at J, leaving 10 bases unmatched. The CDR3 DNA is TGTGCCAGCAGTATCCTCCAGGGGGCAGAAGGAAACACCATATATTTT. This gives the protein CASSILQGAEGNTIYF.